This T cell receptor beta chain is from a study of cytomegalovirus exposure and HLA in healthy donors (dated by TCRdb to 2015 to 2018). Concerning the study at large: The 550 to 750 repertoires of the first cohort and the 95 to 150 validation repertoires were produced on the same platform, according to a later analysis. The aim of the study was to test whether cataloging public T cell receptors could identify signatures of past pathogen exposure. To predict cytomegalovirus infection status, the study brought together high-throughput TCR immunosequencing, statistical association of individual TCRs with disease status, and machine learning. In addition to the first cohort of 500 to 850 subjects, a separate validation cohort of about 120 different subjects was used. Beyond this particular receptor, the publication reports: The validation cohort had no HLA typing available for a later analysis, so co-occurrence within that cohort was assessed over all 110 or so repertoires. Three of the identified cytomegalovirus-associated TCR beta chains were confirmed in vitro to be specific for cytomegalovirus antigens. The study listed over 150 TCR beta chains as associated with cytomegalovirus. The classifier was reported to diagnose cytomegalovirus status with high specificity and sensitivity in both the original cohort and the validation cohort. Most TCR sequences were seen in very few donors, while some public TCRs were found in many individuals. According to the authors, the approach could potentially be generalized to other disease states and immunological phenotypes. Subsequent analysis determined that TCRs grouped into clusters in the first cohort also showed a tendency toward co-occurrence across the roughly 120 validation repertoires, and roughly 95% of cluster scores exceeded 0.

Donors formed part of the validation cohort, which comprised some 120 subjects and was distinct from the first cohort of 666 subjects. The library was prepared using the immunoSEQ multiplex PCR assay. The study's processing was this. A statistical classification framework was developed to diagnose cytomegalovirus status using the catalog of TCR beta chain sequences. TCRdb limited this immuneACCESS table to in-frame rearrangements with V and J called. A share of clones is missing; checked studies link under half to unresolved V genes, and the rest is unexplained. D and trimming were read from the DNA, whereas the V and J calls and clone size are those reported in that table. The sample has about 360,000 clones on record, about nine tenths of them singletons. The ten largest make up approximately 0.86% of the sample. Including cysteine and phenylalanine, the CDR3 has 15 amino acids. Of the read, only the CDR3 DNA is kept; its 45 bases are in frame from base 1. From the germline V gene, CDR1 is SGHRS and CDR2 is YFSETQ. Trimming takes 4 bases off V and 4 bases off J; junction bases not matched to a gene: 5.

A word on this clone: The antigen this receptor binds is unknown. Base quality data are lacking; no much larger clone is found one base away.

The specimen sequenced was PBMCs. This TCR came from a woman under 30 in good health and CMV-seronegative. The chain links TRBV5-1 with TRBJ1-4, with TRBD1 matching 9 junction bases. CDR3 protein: CASSPGQGNNEKLFF. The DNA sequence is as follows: TGCGCCAGCAGCCCTGGACAGGGGAATAATGAAAAACTGTTTTTT.